This is a list of T cell receptor beta chains from one sample in a study of regulatory T cells in long-lasting Graves disease. TCRdb re-derived calls from the multiplex PCR reads in MiXCR, one entry per CDR3 protein. The table has 450,000 to 600,000 distinct CDR3 sequences, 16% seen once. The same data also went into a second study, on T cells in Graves' hyperthyroidism and ophthalmopathy.

The sequences come from peripheral blood mononuclear cells (PBMCs), collected at new diagnosis, from a patient treated with antithyroid drugs. The receptors were gathered from a man between 35 and 55 years old with Graves disease. Each CDR3 is given with its conserved first and last residue. A D gene is named only where the DNA matches it firmly. Size tells how often a clone was seen (once, few, many) or the class of an expanded clone, and some rows leave it out.

>many|TRBJ2-2|TRBV28|.
TGTGCCAGCTACCGGTACACCGGGGAGCTGTTTTTT
CASYRYTGELFF
>many|TRBJ2-7|TRBV5-6|TRBD1
TGTGCCAGCAGCTTCACCGACAGGGCGACCTACGAGCAGTACTTC
CASSFTDRATYEQYF
>.|TRBJ2-3|TRBV5-1|.
TGTGCCAGCAGCTTGGAAGGACCCGCCGATACGCAGTATTTT
CASSLEGPADTQYF
>.|TRBJ2-7|TRBV6-2/TRBV6-3|TRBD2
TGTGCCAGCAGTTCAACACTAGCGGGAGAACCCACCTACGAGCAGTACTTC
CASSSTLAGEPTYEQYF
>many|TRBJ2-3|TRBV20-1|.
TGCAGTGCTAGACCCCGGTTCCCGGGCGGGCCTAGCACAGATACGCAGTATTTT
CSARPRFPGGPSTDTQYF
>few|TRBJ1-5|TRBV7-3|TRBD1
TGTGCCAGCAGCTTGGACAGGGGTCGGCCCCAGCATTTT
CASSLDRGRPQHF
>.|TRBJ1-5|TRBV20-1|.
TGCAGTGCTCCTACAGATAGCAATCAGCCCCAGCATTTT
CSAPTDSNQPQHF
>.|TRBJ2-2|TRBV3-1|.
TGTGCCAGCAGCCAAGCCCTACTAGCTATCGGGGAGCTGTTTTTT
CASSQALLAIGELFF
>many|TRBJ2-1|TRBV7-8|TRBD2
TGTGCCAGCAGCCCCTGGACTAGCGGTTTTTACAATGAGCAGTTCTTC
CASSPWTSGFYNEQFF
>.|TRBJ2-7|TRBV27|TRBD2
TGTGCCAGCAGTTTATTCGCTAGCGGGTACTCCTACGAGCAGTACTTC
CASSLFASGYSYEQYF
>many|TRBJ2-7|TRBV20-1|.
TGCAGTGCCCGAGTAGGAACGGGGAGAGAGCAGTACTTC
CSARVGTGREQYF
>few|TRBJ2-1|TRBV27|.
TGTGCCAACAAGGAGGACAATGAGCAGTTCTTC
CANKEDNEQFF
>few|TRBJ2-2|TRBV18|.
TGTGCCAGCTCACCACTGAGCACCGGGGAGCTGTTTTTT
CASSPLSTGELFF
>many|TRBJ2-5|TRBV5-1|TRBD1
TGCGCCAGCAGCGACGTTAGGACAGGCCAAGAGACCCAGTACTTC
CASSDVRTGQETQYF
>many|TRBJ2-1|TRBV7-8|TRBD1
TGTGCCAGCAGCCTCGGCACAGGGGGATACAGTGAGCAGTTCTTC
CASSLGTGGYSEQFF
>many|TRBJ2-1|TRBV2|.
TGTGCCAGCAGTGATAATGGAAACAATGAGCAGTTCTTC
CASSDNGNNEQFF
>.|TRBJ1-2|TRBV7-3|TRBD1
TGTGCCAGCAGCTTATCTCCCGGGACAGGCTTCTATGGCTACACCTTC
CASSLSPGTGFYGYTF
>many|TRBJ2-7|TRBV7-2|TRBD2
TGTGCCAGCAGCTCGCTAGCGGCCTCCTACGAGCAGTACTTC
CASSSLAASYEQYF
>many|TRBJ1-5|TRBV2|.
TGTGCCAGCAGTGAAAGCAGGAGCAATCAGCCCCAGCATTTT
CASSESRSNQPQHF
>few|TRBJ2-1|TRBV6-2/TRBV6-3|.
TGTGCCGCTGAGGGGCCCTACAATGAGCAGTTCTTC
CAAEGPYNEQFF
>.|TRBJ1-6|TRBV6-1|.
TGTGCCAGCAGTGAGGCCGGGACTGGGGATTCACCCCTCCACTTT
CASSEAGTGDSPLHF
>many|TRBJ2-5|TRBV24-1|TRBD1
TGTGCCACCAGTGAAAGGGGACAGGTCCAAGAGACCCAGTACTTC
CATSERGQVQETQYF